Presented here are 26 T cell receptor beta chains from one specimen sequenced in a study of blood T cell repertoires in COVID-19. The repertoire was sequenced with immunoSEQ multiplex PCR; TCRdb's copy has only in-frame clones and lacks some. The sample has roughly 200,000 clones, over 80% seen once. The specimen sequenced was peripheral blood. The receptors come from a woman in her thirties or forties with COVID-19, enrolled during active disease.

This clone occurred a few times. The chain joins TRBV13 to TRBJ1-6; no clear D. The V gene's germline CDR1 is PRHDT and CDR2 FYEKMQ (reference sequence). This CDR3 has 17 amino acids. The germline V and J ends were trimmed by 1 base and 5 bases, with 15 bases remaining between them. The CDR3 sequence: CASSLVPGGSDNSPLHF. The CDR3 DNA reads as TGTGCCAGCAGCTTAGTCCCAGGAGGGTCCGATAATTCACCCCTCCACTTT.

This chain's CDR3 is CASRRGSGTSGGQETQYF. CDR3 coding DNA: TGTGCCAGCAGGAGAGGGTCCGGGACTAGCGGGGGGCAGGAGACCCAGTACTTC. The chain has TRBV2 and TRBJ2-5; 15 nucleotides align to TRBD2. CDR1 and CDR2 from the germline V gene are SNHLY and FYNNEI. The CDR3 is made up of 18 amino acids. V lost 6 bases and J lost 5; bases outside the gene matches: 13.

This clone showed up many times. V gene TRBV10-1 combines with J gene TRBJ2-2, with a possible D match to TRBD2 (6 bases). CDR3 size: 14 residues. Between the trimmed V and J ends, which lost 8 bases and 7 bases, there was a span of 17 bases. Germline-derived CDR1 and CDR2 are WNHNN and SYGVQD (reference sequence). The chain's CDR3 is CASSREVVDGELFF. DNA of the CDR3: TGCGCCAGCTCGAGGGAGGTGGTTGACGGGGAGCTGTTTTTT.

This clone appeared once. The rearrangement links TRBV6-5 to TRBJ1-2; TRBD1 is a possible D gene (6 bases). CDR3 length equals 15 residues. The germline CDR1 and CDR2 sequences are MNHEY and SVGAGI. The V end lost 2 bases, the J end lost 4 bases, and 14 bases lay between the germline ends. The CDR3 reads CASSYAGQPSYGYTF. DNA of the CDR3: TGTGCCAGCAGTTACGCCGGACAGCCATCCTATGGCTACACCTTC.

V is TRBV9 and J is TRBJ2-5, with a tentative D call TRBD1 (5 bases). CDR1 is SGDLS, CDR2 YYNGEE, per germline. V lost 0 bases to trimming and J lost 3 bases, with 15 bases between them. This CDR3 has 16 amino acids. The DNA for the CDR3 is TGTGCCAGCAGCGTAGGATTAGTAGGGGTCAAAGAGACCCAGTACTTC. It is translated as CASSVGLVGVKETQYF.

V is TRBV28 and J is TRBJ1-1; D might be TRBD1 (5 bases). The CDR3 is 16 residues long. V was clipped by 3 bases and J by 6 bases, with 20 bases between them. Germline V CDR1 and CDR2: MDHEN, SYDVKM. In nucleotides, the CDR3 is TGTGCCAGCAGTTTCCCACTCGGTGGGGGGGGGTCTGAAGCTTTCTTT. This sequence encodes CASSFPLGGGGSEAFF.

The chain links TRBV7-6 to TRBJ1-1, with a possible D match to TRBD1 (5 bases). With 5 bases removed from V and 1 base from J, the gap between germline ends came to 5 bases. The CDR3 runs 12 residues. Germline V lookup: CDR1 SGHVS, CDR2 FNYEAQ. The CDR3 protein is CASSQGNTEAFF. DNA for the CDR3: TGTGCCAGCAGCCAGGGGAACACTGAAGCTTTCTTT.

The chain couples TRBV7-3 to TRBJ1-5; 9 nucleotides align to TRBD1. This CDR3 comprises 13 residues. Trimming took 3 bases from V and 7 from J; bases not matched to a gene: 1. CDR1 is SGHTA and CDR2 is FQGTGA in the germline V gene. The DNA of the CDR3 is TGTGCCAGCAGCTTGGGACAGGGCCAGCCCCAGCATTTT. This gives the protein CASSLGQGQPQHF.

V gene TRBV19 combines with J gene TRBJ2-5, with 7 bases that match TRBD1. Germline trimming cut 4 bases from V and 3 bases from J; bases unmatched to any gene: 8. The CDR3 runs 15 residues. Germline CDR1 and CDR2: LNHDA and SQIVND (reference sequence). DNA for the CDR3: TGTGCCAGTAGTACACTCAGGGGGACCGAAGAGACCCAGTACTTC. Protein: CASSTLRGTEETQYF. Based on the CDR3 plus reference TRBV19 and TRBJ2-5, the full variable domain is DGGITQSPKYLFRKEGQNVTLSCEQNLNHDAMYWYRQDPGQGLRLIYYSQIVNDFQKGDIAEGYSVSREKKESFPLTVTSAQKNPTAFYLCASSTLRGTEETQYFGPGTRLLVL.

This chain uses TRBV6-5 with TRBJ2-7; possibly TRBD2 for D (5 bases). Per the germline V gene, CDR1 is MNHEY and CDR2 is SVGAGI. Trimming pared 7 bases from V and 9 bases from J, leaving 16 bases between. The CDR3 extends over 12 amino acids. The chain's CDR3 is CASTVGEGRQYF. The CDR3 region has the DNA TGTGCCAGCACCGTGGGAGAGGGTCGGCAGTACTTC.

This chain links TRBV6-4 with TRBJ1-1; weak D call: TRBD1 (6 bases). V dropped 6 bases and J dropped 9 bases, with 20 bases sitting between them. In germline, CDR1 is MRHNA, CDR2 SNTAGT. This CDR3 comprises 14 residues. CDR3 amino acids: CASSLHSSQGKAFF. The CDR3 nucleotides are TGTGCCAGCAGCCTTCACAGCTCTCAGGGGAAAGCTTTCTTT.

The chain recombines TRBV7-9 with TRBJ2-1; 7 nucleotides agree with TRBD2. The CDR3 covers 16 residues. J was trimmed by 8 bases and V by 1 base; bases with no gene match: 11. CDR1 and CDR2 (germline): SEHNR, FQNEAQ (reference sequence). The DNA of the CDR3 is TGTGCCAGCAGCTTAGGTTTGGCTAGCGGTTGGGATGAGCAGTTCTTC. It yields the protein CASSLGLASGWDEQFF.

The V gene is TRBV6-4, the J gene TRBJ2-4; tentative D call: TRBD2 (6 bases). This CDR3 contains 17 residues. Germline V lookup: CDR1 MRHNA, CDR2 SNTAGT. Trimming stripped 4 bases from V and 0 bases from J, with 16 bases between. The DNA of the CDR3 is TGTGCCAGCAGTGGGGGGGAACGGAAGCAAGCCAAAAACATTCAGTACTTC. Translated, it gives CASSGGERKQAKNIQYF.

V usage is TRBV7-2 and J usage is TRBJ2-7; unclear D gene. This CDR3 region has 12 residues. The germline V gene has CDR1 SGHTA and CDR2 FQGNSA. V was pared by 5 bases and J by 0 bases, with 5 bases between. The CDR3 DNA reads TGTGCCAGCAGCCCTACCTCCTACGAGCAGTACTTC. It encodes CASSPTSYEQYF. The complete variable domain, with remaining parts taken from reference TRBV7-2 and TRBJ2-7, reads GAGVSQSPSNKVTEKGKDVELRCDPISGHTALYWYRQSLGQGLEFLIYFQGNSAPDKSGLPSDRFSAERTGGSVSTLTIQRTQQEDSAVYLCASSPTSYEQYFGPGTRLTVT.

The V gene is TRBV5-6, the J gene TRBJ2-3; 8 bases fit TRBD2. With V trimmed by 6 bases and J by 2 bases, 8 bases remained unmatched. Germline CDR1 reads SGHDT; CDR2 reads YYEEEE. The CDR3 loop spans 15 amino acids. In DNA form, the CDR3 reads TGTGCCAGCACCCTCCGGGGGGGCCACACAGATACGCAGTATTTT. This gives the protein CASTLRGGHTDTQYF. The variable domain in full, completed from reference TRBV5-6 and TRBJ2-3, reads DAGVTQSPTHLIKTRGQQVTLRCSPKSGHDTVSWYQQALGQGPQFIFQYYEEEERQRGNFPDRFSGHQFPNYSSELNVNALLLGDSALYLCASTLRGGHTDTQYFGPGTRLTVL.

The CDR3 DNA is TGTGCCAGCAGCTTAGTGAGTGACAGGGTAGAGGGCTACACCTTC. It yields the protein CASSLVSDRVEGYTF. The V gene is TRBV7-2, the J gene TRBJ1-2, with 7 bases that match TRBD1. The CDR3 totals 15 residues. Germline CDR1 reads SGHTA; CDR2 reads FQGNSA. J gave up 8 bases and V 1 base, and 10 bases lay outside the gene matches.

There are a few counts of this clone. The chain couples TRBV19 to TRBJ2-1; TRBD1 matches 8 bases. The CDR3 has 15 amino acids. Germline V lookup: CDR1 LNHDA, CDR2 SQIVND (reference sequence). Trimming cost V 1 base and J 10 bases; bases outside gene matches: 9. CDR3 in amino acids: CASSIVGTGLKEQFF. The CDR3 coding sequence is TGTGCCAGTAGTATAGTCGGGACAGGCCTAAAGGAGCAGTTCTTC.

The chain couples TRBV7-3 to TRBJ2-1, with 9 bases matching TRBD2. Germline V gene data show CDR1 as SGHTA and CDR2 as FQGTGA. J was trimmed by 5 bases and V by 4 bases; bases with no gene match: 6. The CDR3 totals 15 residues. DNA of the CDR3: TGTGCCAGCAGCTCCGTAGCGGGAGATAACAATGAGCAGTTCTTC. Its translation: CASSSVAGDNNEQFF.

The CDR3 protein is CASSVTGHGSNQPQHF. The CDR3 DNA reads TGTGCCAGCAGCGTAACAGGGCATGGAAGCAATCAGCCCCAGCATTTT. This chain uses TRBV7-9 with TRBJ1-5, with D perhaps matching TRBD1 (6 bases). The CDR3 totals 16 residues. Trimming removed 5 bases at V and 1 base at J, with 15 bases between. Germline V CDR1 and CDR2: SEHNR, FQNEAQ (reference sequence).

The chain has TRBV27 and TRBJ1-2; D remains unclear. The germline V gene encodes CDR1 MNHEY and CDR2 SMNVEV (reference sequence). This CDR3 is built from 15 residues. V was clipped by 6 bases and J by 2 bases, with 16 bases between them. The CDR3 DNA follows: TGTGCCAGCAGGCCTCGGAGAGGGCCCAACTATGGCTACACCTTC. It translates to CASRPRRGPNYGYTF.

The chain combines TRBV10-3 with TRBJ1-6; D might be TRBD1 (6 bases). The V gene lost 2 bases and the J gene lost 1 base, with 12 bases spanning the gap. Germline CDR1 is ENHRY and CDR2 is SYGVKD. The length of the CDR3 is 17 residues. Here the CDR3 DNA reads TGTGCCATCAGTGAGGTACAGGGTTGGTCCTATAATTCACCCCTCCACTTT. Encoded protein: CAISEVQGWSYNSPLHF.

This chain uses TRBV9 with TRBJ2-7; 10 bases are a match to TRBD1. V was clipped by 4 bases and J by 3 bases; unmatched bases: 7. The CDR3 covers 15 residues. CDR1 SGDLS and CDR2 YYNGEE come from the germline V gene. In DNA, the CDR3 is TGTGCCAGCAGCACAGCCGGGACAGGGGTCTACGAGCAGTACTTC. This gives the protein CASSTAGTGVYEQYF.

The gene calls are TRBV6-5 and TRBJ1-3, with D possibly being TRBD1 (5 bases). CDR3 size: 15 residues. V shed 3 bases and J shed 0 bases, with 9 bases lying between them. Germline V gene data show CDR1 as MNHEY and CDR2 as SVGAGI. The CDR3 spells CASSYGAFSGNTIYF. The CDR3 DNA reads as TGTGCCAGCAGTTATGGGGCCTTCTCTGGAAACACCATATATTTT.

The CDR3 protein is CASSAYRGLANREQYF. CDR3 coding DNA: TGTGCCAGCAGCGCCTACAGGGGACTAGCGAACCGCGAGCAGTACTTC. The V and J genes are TRBV9 and TRBJ2-7; 10 positions agree with TRBD2. After removal of 3 bases from V and 6 bases from J, the junction contained 12 bases not matched to a gene. The germline V gene encodes CDR1 SGDLS and CDR2 YYNGEE. This CDR3 contains 16 residues.

The chain couples TRBV5-4 to TRBJ1-4, with a tentative D call TRBD1 (5 bases). Germline assignment: CDR1 SGHNT and CDR2 YYREEE (reference sequence). This CDR3 is built from 13 residues. V dropped 3 bases and J dropped 7 bases, with 10 bases sitting between them. CDR3 region: CASSWGPFEKLFF. The CDR3, as DNA: TGTGCCAGCAGCTGGGGCCCTTTTGAAAAACTGTTTTTT.

The rearrangement links TRBV10-2 to TRBJ2-1; D is possibly TRBD2 (5 bases). With 4 bases removed from V and 8 bases from J, the gap between germline ends came to 9 bases. CDR1 WSHSY and CDR2 SAAADI come from the germline V gene. CDR3 length equals 12 residues. CDR3 amino acids: CASSVLGDEQFF. CDR3 DNA: TGCGCCAGCAGTGTACTAGGCGATGAGCAGTTCTTC.